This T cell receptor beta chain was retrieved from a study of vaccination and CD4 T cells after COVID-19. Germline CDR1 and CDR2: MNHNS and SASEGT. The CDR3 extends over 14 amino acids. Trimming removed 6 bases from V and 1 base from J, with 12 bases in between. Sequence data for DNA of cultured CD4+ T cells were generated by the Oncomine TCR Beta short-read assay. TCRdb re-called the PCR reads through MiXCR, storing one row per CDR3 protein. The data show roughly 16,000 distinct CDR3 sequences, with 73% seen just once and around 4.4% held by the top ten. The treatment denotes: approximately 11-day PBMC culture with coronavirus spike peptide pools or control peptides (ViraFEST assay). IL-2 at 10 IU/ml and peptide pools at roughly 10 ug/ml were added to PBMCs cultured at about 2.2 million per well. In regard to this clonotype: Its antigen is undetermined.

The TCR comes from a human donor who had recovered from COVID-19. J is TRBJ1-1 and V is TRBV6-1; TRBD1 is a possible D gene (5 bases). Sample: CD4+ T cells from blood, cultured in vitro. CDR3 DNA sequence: TGTGCCAGCAGGCTCAGGGTCCCGAACACTGAAGCTTTCTTT. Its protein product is CASRLRVPNTEAFF.